This T cell receptor beta chain was profiled in a study of regulatory T cells in long-lasting Graves disease. Looked up from germline, CDR1 is LNHNV and CDR2 is YYDKDF (reference sequence). This CDR3 is 15 amino acids long. Trimming removed 3 bases at V and 0 bases at J, with 9 bases between. In this sample, this clonotype turned up a few times. Time point: persistent/refractory GD, antithyroid drugs over 5 years with positive TRAb. RNA from PBMCs was the source of the TCR library. Investigators prepared the TCR beta libraries by applying iRepertoire HTBI primers and Arm-PCR of CDR3 regions. TCRdb re-derived calls from the multiplex PCR reads in MiXCR, one entry per CDR3 protein. The sample consists of about 460,000 distinct CDR3 sequences, roughly 22% of them appearing once.

This TCR derives from a female donor with Graves disease. The V and J genes are TRBV15 and TRBJ1-3; D is uncertain. Source: peripheral blood mononuclear cells (PBMCs), taken when the disease was refractory, from a patient treated with antithyroid drugs. The CDR3 region is CATSSHTSSGNTIYF. In DNA form, the CDR3 reads TGTGCCACCAGCAGCCATACTTCCTCTGGAAACACCATATATTTT.